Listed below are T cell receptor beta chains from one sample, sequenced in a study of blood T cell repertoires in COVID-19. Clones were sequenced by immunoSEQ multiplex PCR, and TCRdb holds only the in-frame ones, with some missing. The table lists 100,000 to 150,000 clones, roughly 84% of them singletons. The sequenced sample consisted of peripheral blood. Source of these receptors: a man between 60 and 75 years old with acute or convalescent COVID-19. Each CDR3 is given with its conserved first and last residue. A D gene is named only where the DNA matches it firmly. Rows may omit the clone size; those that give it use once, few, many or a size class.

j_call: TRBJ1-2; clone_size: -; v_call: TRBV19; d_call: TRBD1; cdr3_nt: TGTGCCAGTAGTATCACCGCGGCAGGGGGGAGTGGCTATGGCTACACCTTC; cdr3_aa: CASSITAAGGSGYGYTF
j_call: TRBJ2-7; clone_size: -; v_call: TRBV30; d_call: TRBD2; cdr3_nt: TGTGCCTGGAGTCCCCCGGGACTAGCGGGGGAAACTAAGCAGTACTTC; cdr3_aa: CAWSPPGLAGETKQYF
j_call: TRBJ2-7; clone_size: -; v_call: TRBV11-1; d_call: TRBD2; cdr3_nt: TGTGCCAGCAGCGGAAGGACTAGCGGGAACTACTACGAGCAGTACTTC; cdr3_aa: CASSGRTSGNYYEQYF
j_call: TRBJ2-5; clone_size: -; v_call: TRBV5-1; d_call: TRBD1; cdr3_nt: TGCGCCAGCAGCCAAGGGGGCGTTCAGGAGACCCAGTACTTC; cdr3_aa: CASSQGGVQETQYF
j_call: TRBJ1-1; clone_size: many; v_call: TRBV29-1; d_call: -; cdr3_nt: TGCAGCGGGGGGGCAGGTACTAACACTGAAGCTTTCTTT; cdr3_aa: CSGGAGTNTEAFF
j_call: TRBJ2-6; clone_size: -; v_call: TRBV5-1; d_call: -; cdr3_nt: TGCGCCAGCAGCTTGGATCCGTACTCTGGGGCCAACGTCCTGACTTTC; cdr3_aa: CASSLDPYSGANVLTF
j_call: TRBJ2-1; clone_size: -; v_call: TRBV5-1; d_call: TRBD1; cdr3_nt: TGCGCCAGCAGCTCCGGGACAGGGAACAATGAGCAGTTCTTC; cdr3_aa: CASSSGTGNNEQFF
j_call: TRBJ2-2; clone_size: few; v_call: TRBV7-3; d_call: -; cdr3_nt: TGTGCCAGCAGCTCAACCACGGACACCGGGGAGCTGTTTTTT; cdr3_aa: CASSSTTDTGELFF
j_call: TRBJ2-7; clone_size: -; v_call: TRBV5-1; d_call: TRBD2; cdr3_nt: TGCGCCAGCAGCTCCGGACTAGCGGGCGAGCAGTACTTC; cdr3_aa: CASSSGLAGEQYF
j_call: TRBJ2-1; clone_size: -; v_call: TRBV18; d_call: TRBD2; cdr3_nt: TGTGCCAGCTCACCACCCGTTGGCGGGGGGGCCGACGAGCAGTTCTTC; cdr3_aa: CASSPPVGGGADEQFF
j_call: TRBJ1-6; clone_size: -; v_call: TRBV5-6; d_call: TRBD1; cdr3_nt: TGTGCCAGCAGCTTTAGTGGACAGGGACGAAATTCACCCCTCCACTTT; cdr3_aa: CASSFSGQGRNSPLHF
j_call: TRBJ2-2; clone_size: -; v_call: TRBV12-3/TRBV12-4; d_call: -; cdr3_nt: TGTGCTACATCCCGGGACACCGGGGAGCTGTTTTTT; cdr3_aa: CATSRDTGELFF
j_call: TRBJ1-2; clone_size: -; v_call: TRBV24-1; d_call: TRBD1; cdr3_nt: TGTGCCACCAGTCAGGGGGATTTCTATGGCTACACCTTC; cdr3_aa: CATSQGDFYGYTF
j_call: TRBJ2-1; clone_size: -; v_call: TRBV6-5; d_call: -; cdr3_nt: TGTGCCAGCAGTCAGGGGTCCAATGAGCAGTTCTTC; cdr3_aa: CASSQGSNEQFF
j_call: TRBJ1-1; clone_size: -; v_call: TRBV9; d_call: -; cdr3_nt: TGTGCCAGCAGCCGAAATCCAGGATTGCAGAACACTGAAGCTTTCTTT; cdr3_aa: CASSRNPGLQNTEAFF
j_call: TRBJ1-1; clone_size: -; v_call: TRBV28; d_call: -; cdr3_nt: TGTGCCAGCAGTGTATCCGGACATCAGGCTGAAGCTTTCTTT; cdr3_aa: CASSVSGHQAEAFF
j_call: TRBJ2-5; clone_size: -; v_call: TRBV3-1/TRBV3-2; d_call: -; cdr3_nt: TGTGCCAGCAGCCAGGGGAGGAGTGAGACCCAGTACTTC; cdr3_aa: CASSQGRSETQYF
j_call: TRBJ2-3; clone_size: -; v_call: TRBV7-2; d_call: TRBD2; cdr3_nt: TGTGCCAGCAGCAAGGGACTACCGAGCACAGATACGCAGTATTTT; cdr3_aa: CASSKGLPSTDTQYF
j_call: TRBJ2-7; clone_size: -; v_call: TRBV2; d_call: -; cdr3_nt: TGTGCCAGCAGTGCTATCTACGAGCAGTACTTC; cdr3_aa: CASSAIYEQYF
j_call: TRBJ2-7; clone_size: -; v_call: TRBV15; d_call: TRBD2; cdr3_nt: TGTGCCACCAGCAGAAGGACTAGCTTCCACGAGCAGTACTTC; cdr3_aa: CATSRRTSFHEQYF
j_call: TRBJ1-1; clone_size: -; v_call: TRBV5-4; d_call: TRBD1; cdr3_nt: TGTGCCAGCAGCTACCGACAGGGCCACACTGAAGCTTTCTTT; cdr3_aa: CASSYRQGHTEAFF
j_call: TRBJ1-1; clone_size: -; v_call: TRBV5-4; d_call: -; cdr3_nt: TGTGCCAGCAGCTTGGAGCGCACCCGGGGGAACACTGAAGCTTTCTTT; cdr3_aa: CASSLERTRGNTEAFF
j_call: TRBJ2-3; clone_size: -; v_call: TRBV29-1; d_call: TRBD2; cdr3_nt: TGCAGCGTTGGGACTAGCGGGACGGCCACGGATACGCAGTATTTT; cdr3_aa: CSVGTSGTATDTQYF
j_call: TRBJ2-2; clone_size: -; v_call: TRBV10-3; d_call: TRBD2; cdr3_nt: TGTGCTCTCGGGGTAGCGGGCGCCGGGGAGCTGTTTTTT; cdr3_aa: CALGVAGAGELFF
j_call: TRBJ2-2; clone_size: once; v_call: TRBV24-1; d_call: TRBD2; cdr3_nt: TGTGCCACCAGTGATCCCGGGACTAGCGGCATGAACACCGGGGAGCTGTTTTTT; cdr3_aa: CATSDPGTSGMNTGELFF
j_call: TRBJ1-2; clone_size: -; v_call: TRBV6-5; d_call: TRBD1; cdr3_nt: TGTGCCAGCGGGACAGGGGCGGTTAACTATGGCTACACCTTC; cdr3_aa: CASGTGAVNYGYTF
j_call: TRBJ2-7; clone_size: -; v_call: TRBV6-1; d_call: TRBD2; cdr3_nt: TGTGCCAGCAGTGAAGCGGGAACTAGCGGGAGGCCCCATTACGAGCAGTACTTC; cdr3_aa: CASSEAGTSGRPHYEQYF
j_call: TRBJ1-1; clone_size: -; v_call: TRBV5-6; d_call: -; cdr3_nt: TGTGCCAGCAGTCCCCTCAGGAAGAACACTGAAGCTTTCTTT; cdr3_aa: CASSPLRKNTEAFF
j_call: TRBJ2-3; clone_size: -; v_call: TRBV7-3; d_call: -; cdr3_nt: TGTGCCAGCAGCTTAGCGGCAGTCACAGATACGCAGTATTTT; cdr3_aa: CASSLAAVTDTQYF
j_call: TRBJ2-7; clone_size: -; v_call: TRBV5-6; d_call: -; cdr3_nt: TGTGCCAGCAGCCCTAGTGGAGCCTACGAGCAGTACTTC; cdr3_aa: CASSPSGAYEQYF
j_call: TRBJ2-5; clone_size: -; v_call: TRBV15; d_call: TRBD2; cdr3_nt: TGTGCCACCGGACTAGCGGGAGTGGAGACCCAGTACTTC; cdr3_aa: CATGLAGVETQYF
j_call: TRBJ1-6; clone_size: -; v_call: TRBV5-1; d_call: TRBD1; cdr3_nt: TGCGCCAGCAGCGCCGGACAGGGGGCAGGATCACCCCTCCACTTT; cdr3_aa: CASSAGQGAGSPLHF
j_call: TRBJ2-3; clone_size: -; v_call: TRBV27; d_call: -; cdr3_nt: TGTGCCAGTATGGGGGGTGGAACAGATACGCAGTATTTT; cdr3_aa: CASMGGGTDTQYF
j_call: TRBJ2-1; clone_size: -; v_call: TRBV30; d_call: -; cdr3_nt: TGTGCCTGGAGTGTACGAGGGGAGCAGTTCTTC; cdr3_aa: CAWSVRGEQFF
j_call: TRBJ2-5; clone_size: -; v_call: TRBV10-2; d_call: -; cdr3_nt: TGCGCCAGCCGGCCCCCGGGGACTGGGGAGACCCAGTACTTC; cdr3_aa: CASRPPGTGETQYF
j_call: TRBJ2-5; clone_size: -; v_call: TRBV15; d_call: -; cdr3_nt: TGTGCCACCAGCGGTCCGGACCAAGAGACCCAGTACTTC; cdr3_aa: CATSGPDQETQYF
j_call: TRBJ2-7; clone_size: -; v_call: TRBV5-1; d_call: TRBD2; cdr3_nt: TGCGCCAGCAGCTCCAGCGGGAGGGCCGACGAGCAGTACTTC; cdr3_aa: CASSSSGRADEQYF
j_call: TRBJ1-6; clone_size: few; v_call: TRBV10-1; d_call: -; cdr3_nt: TGCGCCAGCAGTGCTACTTCACCCCTCCACTTT; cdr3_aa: CASSATSPLHF
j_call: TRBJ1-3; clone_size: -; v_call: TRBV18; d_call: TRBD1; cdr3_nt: TGTGCCAGCTCACAACCGGGACAGAACTCTGGAAACACCATATATTTT; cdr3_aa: CASSQPGQNSGNTIYF
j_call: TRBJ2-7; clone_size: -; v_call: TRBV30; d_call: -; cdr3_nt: TGTGCCTGGAGTAGAGAGGATATCGAGCAGTACTTC; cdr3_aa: CAWSREDIEQYF
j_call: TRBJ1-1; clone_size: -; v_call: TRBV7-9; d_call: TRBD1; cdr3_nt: TGTGCCACCAAAACAGAACAGGGGCGGGACACTGAAGCTTTCTTT; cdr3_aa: CATKTEQGRDTEAFF
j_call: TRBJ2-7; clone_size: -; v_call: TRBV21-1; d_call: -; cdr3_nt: TGTGCCAGCAGCTATAGCGGGGGGGAGGGCATATCTTACGAGCAGTACTTC; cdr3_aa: CASSYSGGEGISYEQYF
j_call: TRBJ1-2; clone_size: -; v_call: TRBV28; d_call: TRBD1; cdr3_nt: TGTGCCAGCGTGCGACAGGGCAACTATGGCTACACCTTC; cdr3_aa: CASVRQGNYGYTF
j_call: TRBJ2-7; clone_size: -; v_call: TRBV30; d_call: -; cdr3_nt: TGTGCCTGGAGTAAAGGGGTAGTCTCCTACGAGCAGTACTTC; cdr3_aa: CAWSKGVVSYEQYF
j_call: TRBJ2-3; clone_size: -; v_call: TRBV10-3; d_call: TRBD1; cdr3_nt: TGTGCCATCACGTTGGGACAGAGTCGCACAGATACGCAGTATTTT; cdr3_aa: CAITLGQSRTDTQYF
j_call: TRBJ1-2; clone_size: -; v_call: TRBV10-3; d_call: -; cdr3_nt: TGTGCCATCAGTGAATGGCAGGGAAATGGCTACACCTTC; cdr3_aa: CAISEWQGNGYTF
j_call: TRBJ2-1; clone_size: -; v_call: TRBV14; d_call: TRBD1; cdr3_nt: TGTGCCAGCAGCCAACGGGGTTGGGACAGCACCTACAATGAGCAGTTCTTC; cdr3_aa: CASSQRGWDSTYNEQFF
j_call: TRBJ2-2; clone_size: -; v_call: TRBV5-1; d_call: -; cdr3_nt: TGCGCCAGCAGCTTGTTTAGGGGGGGCACCGGGGAGCTGTTTTTT; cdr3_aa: CASSLFRGGTGELFF